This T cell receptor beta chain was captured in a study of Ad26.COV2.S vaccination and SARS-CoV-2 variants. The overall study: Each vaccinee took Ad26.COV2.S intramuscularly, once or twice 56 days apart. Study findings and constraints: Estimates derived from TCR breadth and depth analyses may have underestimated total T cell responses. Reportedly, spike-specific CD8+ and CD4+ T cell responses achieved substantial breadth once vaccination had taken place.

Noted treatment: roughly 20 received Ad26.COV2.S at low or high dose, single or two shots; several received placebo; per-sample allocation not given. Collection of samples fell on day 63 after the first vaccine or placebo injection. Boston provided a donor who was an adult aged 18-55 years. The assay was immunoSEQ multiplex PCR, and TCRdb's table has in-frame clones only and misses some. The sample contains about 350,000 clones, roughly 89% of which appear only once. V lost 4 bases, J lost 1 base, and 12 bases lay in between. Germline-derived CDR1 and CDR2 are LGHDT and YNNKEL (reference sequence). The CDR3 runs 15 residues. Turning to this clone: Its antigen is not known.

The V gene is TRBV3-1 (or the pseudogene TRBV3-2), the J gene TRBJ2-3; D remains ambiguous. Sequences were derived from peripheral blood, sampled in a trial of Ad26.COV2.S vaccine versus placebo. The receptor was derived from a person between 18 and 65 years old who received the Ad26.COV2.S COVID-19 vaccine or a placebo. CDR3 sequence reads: CASSLGSGGTDTQYF. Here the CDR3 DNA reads TGTGCCAGCAGCCTAGGCTCGGGCGGCACAGATACGCAGTATTTT.